These T cell receptor beta chains were read from a single sample in a study of blood T cell repertoires in COVID-19. The method was immunoSEQ multiplex PCR; TCRdb's version includes in-frame clones alone and lacks a portion of them. The table has roughly 250,000 clones, approximately 88% seen once. Sequenced: PBMCs or T cells enriched from blood (not recorded which). The source is a woman aged 40 to 49 with acute COVID-19. Each CDR3 is given with its conserved first and last residue. Fields, in order: clone size, J gene, D gene, V gene, CDR3 protein, CDR3 DNA. A D gene is named only where the DNA matches it firmly. Expanded clones are given a class, and other clones once, few, many or no size at all.

clone size: few; J gene: TRBJ1-2; D gene: TRBD1; V gene: TRBV7-9; CDR3 protein: CASSQTGASYGYTF; CDR3 DNA: TGTGCCAGCAGCCAGACAGGGGCAAGCTATGGCTACACCTTC
clone size: .; J gene: TRBJ2-3; D gene: TRBD2; V gene: TRBV5-1; CDR3 protein: CASSDNFNGRPGTQYF; CDR3 DNA: TGCGCCAGCAGCGACAACTTTAACGGGAGGCCGGGTACGCAGTATTTT
clone size: few; J gene: TRBJ2-2; D gene: .; V gene: TRBV7-9; CDR3 protein: CASSLGDNLRGGELFF; CDR3 DNA: TGTGCCAGCAGCTTAGGAGACAACCTTCGGGGCGGGGAGCTGTTTTTT
clone size: .; J gene: TRBJ2-3; D gene: .; V gene: TRBV6-5; CDR3 protein: CASSYSGRGASDTQYF; CDR3 DNA: TGTGCCAGCAGTTACTCAGGCAGGGGGGCCTCAGATACGCAGTATTTT
clone size: .; J gene: TRBJ2-2; D gene: .; V gene: TRBV7-9; CDR3 protein: CASSLDRLGTGELFF; CDR3 DNA: TGTGCCAGCAGCTTAGACAGGTTGGGCACCGGGGAGCTGTTTTTT
clone size: .; J gene: TRBJ1-3; D gene: TRBD1; V gene: TRBV29-1; CDR3 protein: CSVGQGGGGNTIYF; CDR3 DNA: TGCAGCGTTGGACAGGGAGGTGGTGGAAACACCATATATTTT
clone size: .; J gene: TRBJ1-5; D gene: TRBD1; V gene: TRBV10-2; CDR3 protein: CASSDLGQGLQPQHF; CDR3 DNA: TGCGCCAGCAGTGATCTAGGACAGGGGCTGCAGCCCCAGCATTTT
clone size: .; J gene: TRBJ1-1; D gene: TRBD1; V gene: TRBV5-1; CDR3 protein: CASSGTGENTEAFF; CDR3 DNA: TGCGCCAGCAGCGGGACAGGAGAGAACACTGAAGCTTTCTTT
clone size: .; J gene: TRBJ2-4; D gene: .; V gene: TRBV20-1; CDR3 protein: CSASYQPGLAKNIQYF; CDR3 DNA: TGCAGTGCTAGTTACCAACCTGGACTAGCCAAAAACATTCAGTACTTC
clone size: .; J gene: TRBJ1-2; D gene: .; V gene: TRBV3-1/TRBV3-2; CDR3 protein: CASSPLAGKNYGYTF; CDR3 DNA: TGTGCCAGCAGCCCCCTGGCAGGGAAGAACTATGGCTACACCTTC
clone size: .; J gene: TRBJ2-7; D gene: TRBD2; V gene: TRBV11-2; CDR3 protein: CASSLVVAGTYEQYF; CDR3 DNA: TGTGCCAGCAGCTTAGTGGTAGCGGGAACCTACGAGCAGTACTTC
clone size: .; J gene: TRBJ1-2; D gene: .; V gene: TRBV6-4; CDR3 protein: CASSPTLESGSYTF; CDR3 DNA: TGTGCCAGCAGCCCGACCTTGGAGTCGGGAAGCTACACCTTC
clone size: .; J gene: TRBJ2-1; D gene: TRBD2; V gene: TRBV7-2; CDR3 protein: CASSSLAGEGQFF; CDR3 DNA: TGTGCCAGCAGCTCGCTAGCGGGAGAGGGGCAGTTCTTC
clone size: .; J gene: TRBJ2-7; D gene: TRBD1; V gene: TRBV18; CDR3 protein: CASSPPDRPYEQYF; CDR3 DNA: TGTGCCAGCTCACCACCGGACAGGCCCTACGAGCAGTACTTC
clone size: .; J gene: TRBJ2-3; D gene: TRBD2; V gene: TRBV5-4; CDR3 protein: CASSFRLAGLTDTQYF; CDR3 DNA: TGTGCCAGCAGCTTCAGACTAGCGGGGCTCACAGATACGCAGTATTTT
clone size: .; J gene: TRBJ2-1; D gene: TRBD2; V gene: TRBV5-4; CDR3 protein: CASRGGLAGALRSNEQFF; CDR3 DNA: TGTGCCAGCAGGGGGGGGCTAGCGGGAGCATTAAGGAGCAATGAGCAGTTCTTC
clone size: .; J gene: TRBJ2-2; D gene: TRBD1; V gene: TRBV6-5; CDR3 protein: CASTKGQSNTGELFF; CDR3 DNA: TGTGCCAGCACCAAGGGACAGTCGAACACCGGGGAGCTGTTTTTT
clone size: .; J gene: TRBJ2-3; D gene: TRBD2; V gene: TRBV5-1; CDR3 protein: CASSPHWSSGRALDTQYF; CDR3 DNA: TGCGCCAGCAGCCCACATTGGAGTAGCGGGAGGGCCCTAGATACGCAGTATTTT
clone size: few; J gene: TRBJ1-4; D gene: .; V gene: TRBV7-9; CDR3 protein: CASSPTVVLYEKLFF; CDR3 DNA: TGTGCCAGCAGCCCCACCGTTGTACTCTATGAAAAACTGTTTTTT
clone size: once; J gene: TRBJ1-1; D gene: TRBD1; V gene: TRBV5-1; CDR3 protein: CASSLGRDSLMNTEAFF; CDR3 DNA: TGCGCCAGCAGCTTGGGTCGGGACAGTCTTATGAACACTGAAGCTTTCTTT
clone size: .; J gene: TRBJ2-1; D gene: .; V gene: TRBV7-2; CDR3 protein: CASSLDPVLGQFF; CDR3 DNA: TGTGCCAGCAGCTTGGACCCCGTACTAGGGCAGTTCTTC
clone size: .; J gene: TRBJ1-2; D gene: TRBD1; V gene: TRBV10-1; CDR3 protein: CASSPRTGGGYTF; CDR3 DNA: TGCGCCAGCAGTCCTAGGACAGGGGGTGGCTACACCTTC
clone size: .; J gene: TRBJ1-5; D gene: .; V gene: TRBV30; CDR3 protein: CAWSSIDSNQPQHF; CDR3 DNA: TGTGCCTGGAGTTCTATAGATAGCAATCAGCCCCAGCATTTT
clone size: .; J gene: TRBJ1-5; D gene: .; V gene: TRBV12-3/TRBV12-4; CDR3 protein: CASSPPGGPQHF; CDR3 DNA: TGTGCCAGCAGTCCTCCCGGGGGGCCCCAGCATTTT
clone size: .; J gene: TRBJ2-2; D gene: TRBD1; V gene: TRBV10-3; CDR3 protein: CAISEDRGNTGELFF; CDR3 DNA: TGTGCCATCAGTGAGGACAGGGGGAACACCGGGGAGCTGTTTTTT
clone size: .; J gene: TRBJ1-2; D gene: TRBD1; V gene: TRBV12-3/TRBV12-4; CDR3 protein: CASSRGTGDGYTF; CDR3 DNA: TGTGCCAGCAGTCGAGGGACAGGGGATGGCTACACCTTC
clone size: .; J gene: TRBJ2-2; D gene: .; V gene: TRBV5-1; CDR3 protein: CASSPRGTNTGELFF; CDR3 DNA: TGCGCCAGCAGCCCACGTGGCACGAACACCGGGGAGCTGTTTTTT
clone size: .; J gene: TRBJ1-5; D gene: .; V gene: TRBV7-2; CDR3 protein: CASSLIGQGGQPQHF; CDR3 DNA: TGTGCCAGCAGCTTAATCGGGCAGGGCGGTCAGCCCCAGCATTTT
clone size: .; J gene: TRBJ1-1; D gene: .; V gene: TRBV27; CDR3 protein: CASSLLGQGTTEAFF; CDR3 DNA: TGTGCCAGCAGTTTACTCGGGCAGGGAACCACTGAAGCTTTCTTT
clone size: .; J gene: TRBJ1-2; D gene: .; V gene: TRBV11-2; CDR3 protein: CASSLDYGVRYGYTF; CDR3 DNA: TGTGCCAGCAGCTTAGATTACGGGGTTCGCTATGGCTACACCTTC
clone size: .; J gene: TRBJ2-1; D gene: .; V gene: TRBV11-3; CDR3 protein: CASSEPNEQFF; CDR3 DNA: TGTGCCAGCAGCGAGCCCAATGAGCAGTTCTTC
clone size: .; J gene: TRBJ2-1; D gene: TRBD2; V gene: TRBV2; CDR3 protein: CASTRAGGLPYNEQFF; CDR3 DNA: TGTGCCAGCACTCGGGCGGGAGGGCTCCCCTACAATGAGCAGTTCTTC
clone size: .; J gene: TRBJ1-2; D gene: .; V gene: TRBV29-1; CDR3 protein: CSVVRGELSSGYTF; CDR3 DNA: TGCAGCGTGGTTCGGGGGGAATTGTCATCTGGCTACACCTTC
clone size: .; J gene: TRBJ1-3; D gene: .; V gene: TRBV30; CDR3 protein: CACSGMPGNTIYF; CDR3 DNA: TGTGCCTGCTCAGGGATGCCTGGAAACACCATATATTTT
clone size: .; J gene: TRBJ1-1; D gene: .; V gene: TRBV3-1/TRBV3-2; CDR3 protein: CASSHRSTEAFF; CDR3 DNA: TGTGCCAGCAGCCATCGTTCCACTGAAGCTTTCTTT
clone size: few; J gene: TRBJ2-1; D gene: .; V gene: TRBV28; CDR3 protein: CAASYFNEQFF; CDR3 DNA: TGTGCTGCGTCCTATTTCAATGAGCAGTTCTTC
clone size: .; J gene: TRBJ1-2; D gene: .; V gene: TRBV20-1; CDR3 protein: CSAPVERGYTF; CDR3 DNA: TGCAGTGCGCCAGTCGAGCGAGGCTACACCTTC
clone size: few; J gene: TRBJ1-5; D gene: .; V gene: TRBV6-6; CDR3 protein: CASRPGGDQPQHF; CDR3 DNA: TGTGCCAGCAGACCTGGAGGGGATCAGCCCCAGCATTTT
clone size: .; J gene: TRBJ2-1; D gene: .; V gene: TRBV5-4; CDR3 protein: CASSRSGSSYNEQFF; CDR3 DNA: TGTGCCAGCAGCCGTAGCGGCAGCTCCTACAATGAGCAGTTCTTC
clone size: .; J gene: TRBJ1-2; D gene: .; V gene: TRBV16; CDR3 protein: CASSHPRGYGYTF; CDR3 DNA: TGTGCCAGCAGCCACCCACGAGGCTATGGCTACACCTTC
clone size: .; J gene: TRBJ1-2; D gene: TRBD1; V gene: TRBV19; CDR3 protein: CASSHRDSNWYGYTF; CDR3 DNA: TGTGCCAGTAGTCACCGGGACAGTAATTGGTATGGCTACACCTTC
clone size: few; J gene: TRBJ1-5; D gene: TRBD1; V gene: TRBV28; CDR3 protein: CASRSTWTGGNQPQHF; CDR3 DNA: TGTGCCAGCAGGTCTACCTGGACAGGGGGTAATCAGCCCCAGCATTTT
clone size: .; J gene: TRBJ2-5; D gene: .; V gene: TRBV21-1; CDR3 protein: CASSFTGGQETQYF; CDR3 DNA: TGTGCCAGCAGCTTTACAGGGGGTCAAGAGACCCAGTACTTC
clone size: once; J gene: TRBJ2-1; D gene: TRBD2; V gene: TRBV10-3; CDR3 protein: CATLGLAGVSEQFF; CDR3 DNA: TGTGCCACTTTGGGCCTAGCGGGAGTAAGTGAGCAGTTCTTC
clone size: .; J gene: TRBJ2-1; D gene: .; V gene: TRBV28; CDR3 protein: CASSWPLSSYNEQFF; CDR3 DNA: TGTGCCAGCAGTTGGCCCCTCTCCTCCTACAATGAGCAGTTCTTC